This T cell receptor beta chain stems from a study of long-term antiretroviral therapy in people with HIV. The V and J ends lost 3 bases and 4 bases respectively, with 16 bases between them. CDR1 is KGHSH and CDR2 is LQKENI in the germline V gene. This CDR3 region has 16 residues. The study, taken as a whole, reports: Compared with controls, HIV repertoires showed narrower CDR3 length ranges.

Survey-level immunoSEQ v3.0 assays were run. The assay was immunoSEQ multiplex PCR, and TCRdb's table has in-frame clones only and misses some. Of 15,000 to 20,000 clones listed, 75% to 85% are singletons. Points on this clone: Antigen: not known.

The input for sequencing was unsorted PBMCs, taken at the start of antiretroviral therapy, before treatment. The V and J genes are TRBV18 and TRBJ1-5; maybe TRBD1 (5 bases). The TCR was taken from a man between 18 and 29 years old with HIV. This CDR3 reads CASSPRPGVGNQPQHF. The CDR3 DNA reads as TGTGCCAGCTCACCCCGGCCGGGGGTCGGGAATCAGCCCCAGCATTTT.